Detailed here is one T cell receptor beta chain. Its antigen is unidentified. The data were obtained in a study of T cell responses to AZD1222 COVID-19 vaccine. Study-wide findings and caveats: Mostly white British, mostly female donors; authors suggested clonal diversity may be underestimated. Vaccine-associated CD4 TCRs ranged over spike, dominating at 160-218 and 743-854. Increased Spike-specific TCR breadth and depth were observed after two AZD1222 doses.

Data came from immunoSEQ multiplex PCR; TCRdb stores just in-frame clones and leaves some out. The sample has some 150,000 clones; approximately 90% are singletons. Both about-4-week and about-12-week second-dose recipients were combined. Germline V gives CDR1 MGHDK, CDR2 SYGVNS. Trimming pared 6 bases from V and 8 bases from J, leaving 13 bases between. This CDR3 is 13 amino acids long. The V and J genes are TRBV25-1 and TRBJ1-4; maybe TRBD1 (6 bases). The TCR originated in an adult who received the AZD1222 COVID-19 vaccine. The sample in question was peripheral blood, obtained 28 days after the second AZD1222 dose. CDR3 in DNA: TGTGCCAGCAGCCCACGTGGGGGCGAAAAACTGTTTTTT. Amino acids: CASSPRGGEKLFF. The full variable domain, in which reference TRBV25-1 and TRBJ1-4 provide the parts outside the CDR3, is EADIYQTPRYLVIGTGKKITLECSQTMGHDKMYWYQQDPGMELHLIHYSYGVNSTEKGDLSSESTVSRIRTEHFPLTLESARPSHTSQYLCASSPRGGEKLFFGSGTQLSVL.